The 13 T cell receptor beta chains in this list originate from one sample, sequenced in a study of blood T cell repertoires in COVID-19. Profiling relied on immunoSEQ multiplex PCR, and the TCRdb table lists in-frame clones only, not all of them. The data hold 96,000 or so clones, with around nine tenths observed a single time. The sample taken for sequencing was peripheral blood. These receptors originate from a woman at least 80 years old with acute or convalescent COVID-19.

The V gene is TRBV5-4, the J gene TRBJ1-2, with 7 bases lining up with TRBD1. Trimming at V came to 4 bases and at J to 4 bases, leaving 7 bases not matched to a gene. The CDR3 consists of 14 residues. CDR1 SGHNT and CDR2 YYREEE come from the germline V gene (reference sequence). The CDR3 DNA is TGTGCCAGCAGCGCGACAGGGTTTTCCTATGGCTACACCTTC. It is translated as CASSATGFSYGYTF.

V is TRBV29-1 and J is TRBJ2-7; TRBD2 matches 12 bases. The J segment lost 9 bases and the V segment lost 0 bases, leaving 12 bases of the junction unmatched. This CDR3 comprises 16 residues. Germline lookup yields CDR1 SQVTM and CDR2 ANQGSEA. The CDR3 region is CSVEDRGTSGRMGQYF. CDR3 bases: TGCAGCGTTGAAGATCGGGGGACTAGCGGGCGGATGGGGCAGTACTTC.

The chain employs TRBV19 and TRBJ1-1, with D possibly TRBD1 on 6 matching bases. The CDR3 is 12 residues long. Germline lookup yields CDR1 LNHDA and CDR2 SQIVND (reference sequence). The germline V and J ends were trimmed by 9 bases and 5 bases, with 13 bases remaining between them. CDR3 in amino acids: CARRGLGTEAFF. In DNA form, the CDR3 reads TGTGCCAGAAGGGGGTTGGGAACTGAAGCTTTCTTT.

This clone is deemed large. The chain recombines TRBV4-3 with TRBJ2-7, with TRBD2 matching 13 bases. The CDR3 contains 15 residues. Trimming took 4 bases from V and 7 from J; bases not matched to a gene: 7. Germline CDR1 is LGHNA and CDR2 is YSLEER. In DNA, the CDR3 is TGCGCCAGCAGCCCGGGACTAGCGGGAAATGATGAGCAGTACTTC. It specifies CASSPGLAGNDEQYF.

The rearrangement uses TRBV5-1 and TRBJ2-5; 9 bases map to TRBD2. Germline CDR1 SGHRS, CDR2 YFSETQ. The trim removed 3 bases at V and 4 bases at J, leaving 19 bases unmatched. The CDR3 runs to 19 residues. CDR3 protein: CASSSYSGSPLSSGETQYF. As DNA, the CDR3 is TGCGCCAGCAGCTCCTATAGCGGGAGCCCACTCTCCTCGGGAGAGACCCAGTACTTC.

V usage is TRBV19 and J usage is TRBJ2-1, with 13 bases aligning to TRBD2. The CDR3 is 17 residues long. The junction had 8 bases not matched to a gene; V was cut back by 7 bases and J by 2 bases. The germline gives CDR1 LNHDA, CDR2 SQIVND (reference sequence). The CDR3: CASTTTGTSGTYNEQFF. Here the CDR3 DNA reads TGTGCCAGTACCACTACCGGGACTAGCGGGACCTACAATGAGCAGTTCTTC.

This clone was picked up one time. This chain links TRBV28 with TRBJ1-2, with a weak D call TRBD1 (6 bases). The V end was cut by 6 bases, the J end by 9 bases, with 20 bases between. There are 14 residues in the CDR3. Germline assignment: CDR1 MDHEN and CDR2 SYDVKM. The chain's CDR3 is CASRFTRTDRSYTF. CDR3 nucleotides: TGTGCCAGCAGGTTCACTCGGACAGATAGGAGCTACACCTTC.

The rearrangement uses TRBV24-1 and TRBJ2-1; 7 bases are a match to TRBD1. Trimming took 2 bases from V and 2 from J; bases not matched to a gene: 5. CDR1 is KGHDR and CDR2 is SFDVKD in the germline V gene. The length of the CDR3 is 16 residues. The CDR3 DNA is TGTGCCACCAGTGATTCCGACAGGGCCCCCTACAATGAGCAGTTCTTC. This encodes CATSDSDRAPYNEQFF.

The CDR3 spells CASSSGYQETQYF. In DNA form, the CDR3 reads TGTGCCAGCAGTTCCGGGTACCAAGAGACCCAGTACTTC. The V gene is TRBV12-3 or TRBV12-4, the J gene TRBJ2-5; D not resolved. Trimming stripped 4 bases from V and 0 bases from J, with 6 bases between. This CDR3 is built from 13 residues.

This clone was recorded only once. The CDR3 DNA is TGCAGCGTTGAAGAGGGAGGGAGAGGGATCTACGAGCAGTACTTC. The encoded protein is CSVEEGGRGIYEQYF. The rearrangement uses TRBV29-1 and TRBJ2-7, with 7 bases matching TRBD2. The V segment lost 0 bases and the J segment 3 bases; nucleotides outside the gene matches: 8. This CDR3 comprises 15 residues. Germline V gene lookup returns CDR1 SQVTM and CDR2 ANQGSEA.

This chain links TRBV6-1 with TRBJ1-2, with 8 bases matching TRBD1. Germline-derived CDR1 and CDR2 are MNHNS and SASEGT. This CDR3 spans 13 amino acids. J gave up 8 bases and V 2 bases, and 4 bases lay outside the gene matches. As DNA, the CDR3 is TGTGCCAGCAGTGAACAGGGGGCGGTCGGCTACACCTTC. Its protein product is CASSEQGAVGYTF.

The chain has TRBV2 and TRBJ2-5; D gene ambiguous. CDR3 length equals 11 residues. Trimming pared 6 bases from V and 3 bases from J, leaving 5 bases between. The germline V gene encodes CDR1 SNHLY and CDR2 FYNNEI. The CDR3 spells CASSPEETQYF. The CDR3 DNA reads as TGTGCCAGCAGCCCTGAAGAGACCCAGTACTTC.

V and J are TRBV4-3 and TRBJ1-6, with a tentative D call TRBD1 (5 bases). The V end lost 1 base, the J end lost 4 bases, and 8 bases lay between the germline ends. There are 15 residues in the CDR3. CDR1 is LGHNA, CDR2 YSLEER, per germline. The CDR3 spells CASSQVSGYNSPLHF. The CDR3 DNA reads as TGCGCCAGCAGCCAAGTATCAGGGTATAATTCACCCCTCCACTTT.